The rows below give T cell receptor beta chains drawn from one sample of a study of blood T cell repertoires in COVID-19. Sequencing was performed with immunoSEQ multiplex PCR; in TCRdb, only in-frame clones are kept and a portion is missing. The sample consists of about 400,000 clones, roughly 90% of them appearing once. Sequenced sample: PBMCs or T cells enriched from blood (not recorded which). Receptor source: a woman between 35 and 50 years old with acute COVID-19. The CDR3 runs from the conserved cysteine through the conserved F or W. The D gene is left open where the match is weak. Not every row has a clone size; where given, it reads once, few, many or a size class.

D gene	J gene	V gene	clone size	CDR3 protein	CDR3 DNA
.	TRBJ2-5	TRBV9	.	CASSASGGRETQYF	TGTGCCAGCAGCGCATCCGGGGGGCGGGAGACCCAGTACTTC
TRBD2	TRBJ2-2	TRBV7-2	.	CASSLLGLAANTGELFF	TGTGCCAGCAGCTTACTTGGACTAGCGGCGAACACCGGGGAGCTGTTTTTT
.	TRBJ1-3	TRBV10-2	.	CASSESGGLGGNTIYF	TGCGCCAGCAGTGAGTCGGGGGGGCTCGGTGGAAACACCATATATTTT
.	TRBJ2-2	TRBV5-4	.	CASSRDNYDTGELFF	TGTGCCAGCAGCCGGGATAATTACGACACCGGGGAGCTGTTTTTT
TRBD1	TRBJ1-2	TRBV3-1/TRBV3-2	.	CASSQDRDRRTPRYGYTF	TGTGCCAGCAGCCAAGATAGGGACAGGCGGACACCCCGCTATGGCTACACCTTC
.	TRBJ1-1	TRBV2	.	CASSEALGGTEAFF	TGTGCCAGCAGTGAAGCGCTCGGGGGTACTGAAGCTTTCTTT
TRBD2	TRBJ2-3	TRBV24-1	.	CATSVKWSGTSGTDTQYF	TGTGCCACCAGTGTCAAGTGGTCGGGGACTAGCGGCACAGATACGCAGTATTTT
.	TRBJ1-4	TRBV11-2	.	CASSPLREGGKKLFF	TGTGCCAGCAGCCCCCTAAGGGAGGGTGGTAAAAAACTGTTTTTT
.	TRBJ2-3	TRBV6-1	.	CASSDGLGTDTQYF	TGTGCCAGCAGTGATGGACTGGGTACAGATACGCAGTATTTT
.	TRBJ1-6	TRBV7-8	.	CASSRDSYNSPLHF	TGTGCCAGCAGCCGTGACAGCTATAATTCACCCCTCCACTTT
.	TRBJ2-7	TRBV5-1	.	CASSLGAGAYEQYF	TGCGCCAGCAGCTTGGGAGCAGGGGCCTACGAGCAGTACTTC
TRBD2	TRBJ2-3	TRBV19	.	CASMRMTSPDTQYF	TGTGCCAGTATGCGGATGACTAGCCCAGATACGCAGTATTTT
.	TRBJ1-1	TRBV5-1	.	CASSPPALNTEAFF	TGCGCCAGCAGCCCACCCGCGTTGAACACTGAAGCTTTCTTT
.	TRBJ1-5	TRBV10-1	.	CASSELNTFSNQPQHF	TGCGCCAGCAGTGAACTAAACACCTTTAGCAATCAGCCCCAGCATTTT
.	TRBJ1-6	TRBV9	.	CASSPPGRGTVNSPLHF	TGTGCCAGCAGCCCCCCCGGTAGGGGGACGGTCAATTCACCCCTCCACTTT
.	TRBJ2-2	TRBV5-1	.	CASSFLTGGANTGELFF	TGCGCCAGCAGCTTCTTGACGGGGGGCGCGAACACCGGGGAGCTGTTTTTT
TRBD1	TRBJ1-2	TRBV11-2	.	CASSLVFAGGGGYTF	TGTGCCAGCAGCTTAGTTTTCGCAGGGGGAGGCGGCTACACCTTC
TRBD1	TRBJ1-1	TRBV7-9	.	CASRRPGQGAPEAFF	TGTGCCAGCAGACGTCCGGGACAGGGGGCCCCTGAAGCTTTCTTT
.	TRBJ1-2	TRBV5-4	.	CASSLPAGGYGYTF	TGTGCCAGCAGCTTGCCAGCCGGGGGTTATGGCTACACCTTC
.	TRBJ1-3	TRBV19	.	CATRTGPRGGNTIYF	TGTGCCACCCGGACGGGACCCAGGGGTGGAAACACCATATATTTT
TRBD1	TRBJ2-1	TRBV24-1	.	CATSDPRTGSYNEQFF	TGTGCCACCAGTGACCCTAGGACAGGCTCCTACAATGAGCAGTTCTTC
.	TRBJ2-7	TRBV30	.	CAWTRGRNEQYF	TGTGCCTGGACACGGGGGAGGAACGAGCAGTACTTC
.	TRBJ2-4	TRBV2	.	CASGVQGINIQYF	TGTGCCAGCGGCGTTCAGGGGATTAACATTCAGTACTTC
TRBD2	TRBJ2-5	TRBV4-1	.	CASSQGSSGGARETQYF	TGCGCCAGCAGCCAAGGGTCTAGCGGGGGGGCTAGGGAGACCCAGTACTTC
.	TRBJ1-2	TRBV7-8	once	CASSLAQYPYGYTF	TGTGCCAGCAGCTTAGCCCAGTACCCGTATGGCTACACCTTC
.	TRBJ1-6	TRBV27	.	CASSQTRGTNSPLHF	TGTGCCAGCAGTCAAACTCGGGGGACTAATTCACCCCTCCACTTT
TRBD1	TRBJ2-5	TRBV6-5	.	CASSSSRGKGAGTQYF	TGTGCCAGCAGTTCCTCCAGGGGGAAGGGGGCAGGGACCCAGTACTTC
.	TRBJ1-4	TRBV11-2	.	CASSPERGLRKLFF	TGTGCCAGCAGCCCAGAAAGGGGGTTGAGGAAACTGTTTTTT
.	TRBJ1-2	TRBV4-1	.	CASSRVETRPNYGYTF	TGCGCCAGCAGCCGGGTCGAGACACGACCTAACTATGGCTACACCTTC
.	TRBJ2-2	TRBV21-1	.	CASSARETGELFF	TGTGCCAGCAGCGCCAGGGAAACCGGGGAGCTGTTTTTT
.	TRBJ2-7	TRBV5-1	.	CASSFGKSRGYEQYF	TGCGCCAGCAGCTTCGGCAAGTCAAGGGGATACGAGCAGTACTTC
TRBD2	TRBJ2-5	TRBV18	.	CASSPASSGGEEEYF	TGTGCCAGCTCACCAGCTTCTAGCGGAGGCGAAGAGGAGTACTTC
.	TRBJ2-7	TRBV18	.	CASSPGSGFYEQYF	TGTGCCAGCTCACCGGGATCGGGGTTCTACGAGCAGTACTTC
TRBD1	TRBJ1-2	TRBV29-1	.	CSVVEGAVYGYTF	TGCAGCGTTGTAGAGGGGGCAGTATATGGCTACACCTTC
.	TRBJ2-5	TRBV24-1	.	CATSDTTGTETQYF	TGTGCCACCAGTGATACTACAGGGACGGAGACCCAGTACTTC
.	TRBJ2-1	TRBV6-2/TRBV6-3	once	CASSYSRYNEQFF	TGTGCCAGCAGTTACTCGAGATACAATGAGCAGTTCTTC
.	TRBJ2-7	TRBV29-1	once	CSVGPQGYEQYF	TGCAGCGTTGGGCCCCAGGGCTACGAGCAGTACTTC
TRBD1	TRBJ2-7	TRBV7-9	.	CASTWGQGDSDEQYF	TGTGCCAGCACCTGGGGACAGGGGGATTCGGACGAGCAGTACTTC
TRBD1	TRBJ1-1	TRBV29-1	.	CSVERGTGFTEAFF	TGCAGCGTTGAGCGAGGGACAGGGTTCACTGAAGCTTTCTTT
TRBD2	TRBJ2-2	TRBV4-2	once	CASSQDIPGLAGSGELFF	TGTGCCAGCAGCCAAGATATCCCGGGACTAGCGGGGTCCGGGGAGCTGTTTTTT
.	TRBJ1-2	TRBV3-1/TRBV3-2	.	CASSQDTRGAKGYTF	TGTGCCAGCAGCCAAGATACCCGGGGGGCGAAGGGCTACACCTTC